This T cell receptor (beta chain) was obtained from a study of identical twins. This clonotype was observed many times. The CDR3 contains 15 residues. Per germline, CDR1 ENHRY and CDR2 SYGVKD. The V segment lost 4 bases and the J segment 5 bases; nucleotides outside the gene matches: 8. Template switching added a universal primer site, and cDNA bore unique molecular identifiers. TCRdb recomputed calls from the 5' RACE reads with MiXCR, one row per CDR3 protein. This table holds more than 1.5 million distinct CDR3 sequences, about 32% found once. The sequence came from a newborn girl in good health. The sequencing input was cord blood. The rearrangement links TRBV10-3 to TRBJ2-3; 8 bases align to TRBD2. This chain's CDR3 is CAISAAGGQGDTQYF. The CDR3, as DNA: TGTGCCATCAGTGCGGCGGGAGGTCAGGGAGATACGCAGTATTTT.